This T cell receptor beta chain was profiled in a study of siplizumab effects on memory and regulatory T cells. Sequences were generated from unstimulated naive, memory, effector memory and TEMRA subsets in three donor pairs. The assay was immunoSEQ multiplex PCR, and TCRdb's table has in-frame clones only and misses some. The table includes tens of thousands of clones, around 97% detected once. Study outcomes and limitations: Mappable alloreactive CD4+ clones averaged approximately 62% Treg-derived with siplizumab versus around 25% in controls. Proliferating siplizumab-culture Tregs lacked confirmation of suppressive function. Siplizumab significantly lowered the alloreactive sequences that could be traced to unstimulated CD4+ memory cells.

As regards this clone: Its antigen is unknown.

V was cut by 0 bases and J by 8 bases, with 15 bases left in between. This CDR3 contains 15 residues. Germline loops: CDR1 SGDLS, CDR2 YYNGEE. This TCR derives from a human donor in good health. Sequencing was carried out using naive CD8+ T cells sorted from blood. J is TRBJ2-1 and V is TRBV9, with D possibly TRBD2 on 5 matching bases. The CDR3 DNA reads TGTGCCAGCAGCGTAGTGGGTGGGAGTGGGGATGAGCAGTTCTTC. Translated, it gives CASSVVGGSGDEQFF.